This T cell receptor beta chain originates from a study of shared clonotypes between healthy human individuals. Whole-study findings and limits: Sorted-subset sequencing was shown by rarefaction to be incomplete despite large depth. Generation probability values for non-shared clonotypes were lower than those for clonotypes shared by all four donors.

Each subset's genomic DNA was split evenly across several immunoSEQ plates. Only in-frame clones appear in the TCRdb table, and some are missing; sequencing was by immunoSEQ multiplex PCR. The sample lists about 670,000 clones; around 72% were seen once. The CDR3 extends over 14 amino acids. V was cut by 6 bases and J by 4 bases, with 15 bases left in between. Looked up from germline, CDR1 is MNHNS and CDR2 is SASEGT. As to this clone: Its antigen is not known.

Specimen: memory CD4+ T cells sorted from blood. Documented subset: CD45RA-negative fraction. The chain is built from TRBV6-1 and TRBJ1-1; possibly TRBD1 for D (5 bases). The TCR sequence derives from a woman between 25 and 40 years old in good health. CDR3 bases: TGTGCCAGCAGGGGACTAGATTGGGTCACTGAAGCTTTCTTT. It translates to CASRGLDWVTEAFF.